The sequence of this T cell receptor beta chain was determined in a study of OX40 agonist ivuxolimab in advanced cancers. The wider study: Prior anti-PD-1, anti-PD-L1 or anti-CTLA-4 therapy did not bar entry, and more than 35% had some. Three patients showed partial responses: one hepatocellular carcinoma and two cutaneous melanoma cases.

Germline V gene lookup returns CDR1 GTSNPN and CDR2 SVGIG (reference sequence). The CDR3 covers 12 residues. V was pared by 4 bases and J by 12 bases, with 16 bases between. This table comes from immunoSEQ multiplex PCR, and its TCRdb copy is limited to in-frame clones, with some not included. Counted here are 35,000 to 40,000 clones, 82% occurring once; the ten biggest clones make up about 2%. This sample comprised CD4+ or CD8+ T cells sorted from blood, obtained in a trial of the OX40 agonist ivuxolimab. The source is an adult with an advanced solid tumor such as melanoma, head and neck, liver or kidney cancer. The rearrangement uses TRBV30 and TRBJ2-1, with D perhaps assigned TRBD1 or TRBD2 (6 bases each). The CDR3 here is CAWNKRGGPQFF. The DNA for the CDR3 is TGTGCCTGGAACAAGCGTGGGGGGCCGCAGTTCTTC.